A selection of T cell receptor beta chains follows, all from one sample in a study of Ad26.COV2.S vaccination and SARS-CoV-2 variants. Here immunoSEQ multiplex PCR was the method, and the copy in TCRdb shows in-frame clones only, minus some. The table includes roughly 92,000 clones, approximately 86% detected once. This specimen was peripheral blood, taken after recovery from COVID-19. These receptors were collected from a human donor who had recovered from COVID-19. The CDR3 runs from the conserved cysteine through the conserved F or W. D genes are given only for firm matches. The size field is filled for only some rows; it gives once, few, many or a size class.

j_call: TRBJ1-6
clone_size: NA
v_call: TRBV27
cdr3_length: 13
d_call: NA
cdr3_aa: CASSWGGNSPLHF
cdr3_nt: TGTGCCAGCAGTTGGGGGGGTAATTCACCCCTCCACTTT

j_call: TRBJ1-1
clone_size: NA
v_call: TRBV28
cdr3_length: 13
d_call: TRBD1
cdr3_aa: CASGTGGLTEAFF
cdr3_nt: TGTGCCAGCGGGACAGGGGGCCTCACTGAAGCTTTCTTT

j_call: TRBJ1-1
clone_size: NA
v_call: TRBV6-5
cdr3_length: 14
d_call: NA
cdr3_aa: CASSYGGVGTEAFF
cdr3_nt: TGTGCCAGCAGTTACGGGGGAGTAGGAACTGAAGCTTTCTTT

j_call: TRBJ1-6
clone_size: NA
v_call: TRBV16
cdr3_length: 14
d_call: NA
cdr3_aa: CASRRGGADSPLHF
cdr3_nt: TGTGCCAGCCGCCGAGGGGGGGCGGATTCACCCCTCCACTTT

j_call: TRBJ2-2
clone_size: once
v_call: TRBV29-1
cdr3_length: 13
d_call: TRBD1
cdr3_aa: CSVQAGGGGELFF
cdr3_nt: TGCAGCGTTCAGGCAGGGGGCGGCGGGGAGCTGTTTTTT

j_call: TRBJ2-1
clone_size: NA
v_call: TRBV12-1
cdr3_length: 13
d_call: NA
cdr3_aa: CASSLRRESEQFF
cdr3_nt: TGTGCCAGCAGCTTACGGCGGGAGAGTGAGCAGTTCTTC

j_call: TRBJ2-1
clone_size: NA
v_call: TRBV5-1
cdr3_length: 15
d_call: NA
cdr3_aa: CASSGGTAAYNEQFF
cdr3_nt: TGCGCCAGCAGCGGAGGCACCGCAGCATACAATGAGCAGTTCTTC

j_call: TRBJ2-1
clone_size: NA
v_call: TRBV6-6
cdr3_length: 15
d_call: TRBD1
cdr3_aa: CASSLLTGSTDEQFF
cdr3_nt: TGTGCCAGCAGTTTGTTGACAGGGTCTACGGATGAGCAGTTCTTC

j_call: TRBJ2-3
clone_size: NA
v_call: TRBV6-2/TRBV6-3
cdr3_length: 15
d_call: TRBD2
cdr3_aa: CASRYGGLGVDTQYF
cdr3_nt: TGTGCCAGCAGATACGGTGGACTAGGTGTAGATACGCAGTATTTT

j_call: TRBJ1-5
clone_size: many
v_call: TRBV28
cdr3_length: 16
d_call: NA
cdr3_aa: CASSLDLGTMNQPQHF
cdr3_nt: TGTGCCAGCAGTCTCGACCTCGGGACTATGAATCAGCCCCAGCATTTT

j_call: TRBJ1-2
clone_size: once
v_call: TRBV28
cdr3_length: 14
d_call: NA
cdr3_aa: CASTLFLQGFSYTF
cdr3_nt: TGTGCCAGCACCCTCTTCTTACAGGGTTTTAGCTACACCTTC

j_call: TRBJ1-3
clone_size: once
v_call: TRBV27
cdr3_length: 13
d_call: NA
cdr3_aa: CASADGPGNTIYF
cdr3_nt: TGTGCCAGTGCAGACGGACCTGGAAACACCATATATTTT

j_call: TRBJ2-3
clone_size: NA
v_call: TRBV5-4
cdr3_length: 17
d_call: TRBD2
cdr3_aa: CASSFYGTNPAADTQYF
cdr3_nt: TGTGCCAGCAGCTTTTATGGGACTAACCCCGCGGCAGATACGCAGTATTTT

j_call: TRBJ2-6
clone_size: NA
v_call: TRBV4-1
cdr3_length: 17
d_call: NA
cdr3_aa: CASSLGGALSGANVLTF
cdr3_nt: TGCGCCAGCAGCCTTGGGGGTGCCCTCTCTGGGGCCAACGTCCTGACTTTC

j_call: TRBJ2-1
clone_size: NA
v_call: TRBV20-1
cdr3_length: 17
d_call: NA
cdr3_aa: CSASLLTGEVSYNEQFF
cdr3_nt: TGCAGTGCTAGTTTGTTGACGGGAGAAGTCTCCTACAATGAGCAGTTCTTC

j_call: TRBJ2-2
clone_size: NA
v_call: TRBV29-1
cdr3_length: 16
d_call: NA
cdr3_aa: CSAITVASTNTGELFF
cdr3_nt: TGCAGCGCCATTACGGTGGCATCCACGAACACCGGGGAGCTGTTTTTT

j_call: TRBJ1-4
clone_size: NA
v_call: TRBV29-1
cdr3_length: 13
d_call: TRBD1
cdr3_aa: CSVRVQGNEKLFF
cdr3_nt: TGCAGCGTTAGGGTACAGGGGAATGAAAAACTGTTTTTT

j_call: TRBJ1-5
clone_size: NA
v_call: TRBV19
cdr3_length: 14
d_call: NA
cdr3_aa: CASSRAGGNQPQHF
cdr3_nt: TGTGCCAGTAGCAGAGCAGGGGGCAATCAGCCCCAGCATTTT

j_call: TRBJ1-5
clone_size: NA
v_call: TRBV19
cdr3_length: 14
d_call: NA
cdr3_aa: CASTQGGGNQPQHF
cdr3_nt: TGTGCCAGTACCCAAGGGGGAGGCAATCAGCCCCAGCATTTT

j_call: TRBJ1-1
clone_size: NA
v_call: TRBV15
cdr3_length: 16
d_call: NA
cdr3_aa: CATGRAISRENTEAFF
cdr3_nt: TGTGCCACCGGAAGGGCCATCTCACGAGAGAACACTGAAGCTTTCTTT

j_call: TRBJ2-1
clone_size: NA
v_call: TRBV29-1
cdr3_length: 15
d_call: TRBD1
cdr3_aa: CSVELGQGGGNEQFF
cdr3_nt: TGCAGCGTTGAACTGGGACAGGGGGGAGGCAATGAGCAGTTCTTC

j_call: TRBJ2-1
clone_size: NA
v_call: TRBV7-8
cdr3_length: 18
d_call: TRBD2
cdr3_aa: CASSPIAGASSSYNEQFF
cdr3_nt: TGTGCCAGCAGCCCAATAGCGGGAGCGAGTTCGTCCTACAATGAGCAGTTCTTC

j_call: TRBJ2-3
clone_size: few
v_call: TRBV10-3
cdr3_length: 16
d_call: TRBD1
cdr3_aa: CAISESSGQKRRAQYF
cdr3_nt: TGTGCCATCAGTGAGTCGTCGGGACAGAAGCGGCGGGCGCAGTATTTT

j_call: TRBJ1-3
clone_size: few
v_call: TRBV2
cdr3_length: 15
d_call: TRBD1
cdr3_aa: CASRDRGSTGNTIYF
cdr3_nt: TGTGCCAGCAGGGACAGGGGGTCTACTGGAAACACCATATATTTT

j_call: TRBJ1-2
clone_size: NA
v_call: TRBV7-9
cdr3_length: 15
d_call: NA
cdr3_aa: CASSPSPFASWGYTF
cdr3_nt: TGTGCCAGCAGCCCCTCACCATTCGCCTCCTGGGGCTACACCTTC

j_call: TRBJ2-1
clone_size: NA
v_call: TRBV25-1
cdr3_length: 13
d_call: NA
cdr3_aa: CASSEARDGVQFF
cdr3_nt: TGTGCCAGCAGTGAAGCCCGGGACGGGGTTCAGTTCTTC

j_call: TRBJ2-6
clone_size: NA
v_call: TRBV5-4
cdr3_length: 17
d_call: NA
cdr3_aa: CASTLPGHVSGANVLTF
cdr3_nt: TGTGCCAGCACCCTTCCGGGACATGTCTCTGGGGCCAACGTCCTGACTTTC

j_call: TRBJ2-3
clone_size: NA
v_call: TRBV5-6
cdr3_length: 16
d_call: TRBD2
cdr3_aa: CASSSKTSGSTDTQYF
cdr3_nt: TGTGCCAGCAGCTCGAAAACTAGCGGGAGCACAGATACGCAGTATTTT

j_call: TRBJ2-4
clone_size: NA
v_call: TRBV11-2
cdr3_length: 16
d_call: TRBD1
cdr3_aa: CASSLGTGDVKNIQYF
cdr3_nt: TGTGCCAGCAGCCTGGGGACAGGGGATGTCAAAAACATTCAGTACTTC

j_call: TRBJ2-1
clone_size: NA
v_call: TRBV4-3
cdr3_length: 19
d_call: NA
cdr3_aa: CASSQDLGLASLSYNEQFF
cdr3_nt: TGCGCCAGCAGCCAAGATTTGGGCCTAGCGAGCCTTTCCTACAATGAGCAGTTCTTC